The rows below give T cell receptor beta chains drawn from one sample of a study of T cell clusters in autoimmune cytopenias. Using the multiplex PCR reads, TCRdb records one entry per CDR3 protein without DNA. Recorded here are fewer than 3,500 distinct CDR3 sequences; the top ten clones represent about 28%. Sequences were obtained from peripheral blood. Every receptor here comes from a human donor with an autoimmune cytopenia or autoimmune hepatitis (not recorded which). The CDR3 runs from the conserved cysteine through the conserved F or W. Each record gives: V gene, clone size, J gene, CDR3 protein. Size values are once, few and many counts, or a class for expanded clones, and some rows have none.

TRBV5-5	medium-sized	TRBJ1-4	CASSLEGHIGEKLFF
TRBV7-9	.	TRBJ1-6	CASSLVGGASYNSPLHF
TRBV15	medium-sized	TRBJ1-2	CATSRDPGGWGYTF
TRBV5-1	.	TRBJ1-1	CASRPGPSAEAFF
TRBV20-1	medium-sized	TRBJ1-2	CSAPIFRQFSGYTF
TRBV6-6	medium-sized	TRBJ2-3	CASWPRGWGGTDTQYF
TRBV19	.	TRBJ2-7	CASSPGTSGSIHEQYF
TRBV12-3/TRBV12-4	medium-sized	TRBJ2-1	CASSSQTSRWGGNEQFF
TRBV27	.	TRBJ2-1	CASSLLANRGGQGASYNEQFF
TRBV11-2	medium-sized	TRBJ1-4	CASSLDLGKLFF
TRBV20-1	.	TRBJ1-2	CSARDRREDPYGYTF
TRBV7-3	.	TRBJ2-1	CASKAGGPGNEQFF
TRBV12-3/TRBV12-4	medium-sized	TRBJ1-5	CASSLREHQPQHF
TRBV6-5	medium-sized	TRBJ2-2	CASSPRGALGGELFF
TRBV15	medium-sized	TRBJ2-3	CATSRDQTTTDTQYF
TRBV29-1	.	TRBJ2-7	CSVPGTGGMEQYF
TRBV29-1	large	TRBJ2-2	CSVARTNTGELFF
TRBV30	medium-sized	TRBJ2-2	CAWSSGQGISGELFF
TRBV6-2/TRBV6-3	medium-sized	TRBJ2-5	CASSYSSLRGPETQYF
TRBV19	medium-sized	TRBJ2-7	CASSMVAGVVYEQYF
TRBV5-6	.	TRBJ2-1	CASSQDQSGSSYNEQFF
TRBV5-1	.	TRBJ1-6	CASKIMVNSPLHF
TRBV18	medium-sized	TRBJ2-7	CASSLKADRGGEQYF
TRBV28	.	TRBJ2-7	CASRDPRDYEQYF
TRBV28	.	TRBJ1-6	CASSPSAGAINSPLHF
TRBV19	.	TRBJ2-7	CAMGTGVYEQYF
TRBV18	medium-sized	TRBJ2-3	CASSRRQGAPDTQYF
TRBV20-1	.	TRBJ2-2	CSARDQKDTGELFF
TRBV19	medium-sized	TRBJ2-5	CASSPSGRGETQYF
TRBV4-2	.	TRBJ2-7	CASSQNSGTIGGYEQYF
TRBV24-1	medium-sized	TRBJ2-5	CATSDPRPAGETQYF
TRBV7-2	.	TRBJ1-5	CASSPTVNQPQHF
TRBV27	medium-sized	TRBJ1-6	CASSSPEPGVSPLHF
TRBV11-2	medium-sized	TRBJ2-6	CASSLDPGFGANVLTF
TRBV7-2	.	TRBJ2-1	CASSLLMPGGYNEQFF
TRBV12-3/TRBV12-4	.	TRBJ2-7	CASSFLGNTYEQYF
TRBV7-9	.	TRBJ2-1	CASSLEGARNEQFF
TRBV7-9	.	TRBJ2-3	CASSSSGVLGPTDTQYF
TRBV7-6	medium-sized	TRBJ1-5	CASSLAGGQGNQPQHF
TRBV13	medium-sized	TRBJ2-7	CASSLAGSYEQYF
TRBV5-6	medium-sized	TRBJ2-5	CASSDRLAVQETQYF
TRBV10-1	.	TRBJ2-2	CASSRDLGGELFF
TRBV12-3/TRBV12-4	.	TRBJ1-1	CASSLRGGRDTEAFF
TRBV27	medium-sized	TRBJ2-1	CASSPQVAGHRNEQFF
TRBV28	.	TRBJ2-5	CASSLTGRLQETQYF
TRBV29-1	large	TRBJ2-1	CSVEGLAGASYNEQFF
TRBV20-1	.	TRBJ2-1	CSGGGRAIPYNEQFF
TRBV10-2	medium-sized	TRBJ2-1	CASSDYNEQFF
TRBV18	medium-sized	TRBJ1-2	CASSPPLGGRGYGYTF
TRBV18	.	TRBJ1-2	CATSGVGDYGYTF
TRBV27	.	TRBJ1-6	CASTWAGGSNSPLHF
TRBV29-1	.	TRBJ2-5	CSVASGGYEETQYF